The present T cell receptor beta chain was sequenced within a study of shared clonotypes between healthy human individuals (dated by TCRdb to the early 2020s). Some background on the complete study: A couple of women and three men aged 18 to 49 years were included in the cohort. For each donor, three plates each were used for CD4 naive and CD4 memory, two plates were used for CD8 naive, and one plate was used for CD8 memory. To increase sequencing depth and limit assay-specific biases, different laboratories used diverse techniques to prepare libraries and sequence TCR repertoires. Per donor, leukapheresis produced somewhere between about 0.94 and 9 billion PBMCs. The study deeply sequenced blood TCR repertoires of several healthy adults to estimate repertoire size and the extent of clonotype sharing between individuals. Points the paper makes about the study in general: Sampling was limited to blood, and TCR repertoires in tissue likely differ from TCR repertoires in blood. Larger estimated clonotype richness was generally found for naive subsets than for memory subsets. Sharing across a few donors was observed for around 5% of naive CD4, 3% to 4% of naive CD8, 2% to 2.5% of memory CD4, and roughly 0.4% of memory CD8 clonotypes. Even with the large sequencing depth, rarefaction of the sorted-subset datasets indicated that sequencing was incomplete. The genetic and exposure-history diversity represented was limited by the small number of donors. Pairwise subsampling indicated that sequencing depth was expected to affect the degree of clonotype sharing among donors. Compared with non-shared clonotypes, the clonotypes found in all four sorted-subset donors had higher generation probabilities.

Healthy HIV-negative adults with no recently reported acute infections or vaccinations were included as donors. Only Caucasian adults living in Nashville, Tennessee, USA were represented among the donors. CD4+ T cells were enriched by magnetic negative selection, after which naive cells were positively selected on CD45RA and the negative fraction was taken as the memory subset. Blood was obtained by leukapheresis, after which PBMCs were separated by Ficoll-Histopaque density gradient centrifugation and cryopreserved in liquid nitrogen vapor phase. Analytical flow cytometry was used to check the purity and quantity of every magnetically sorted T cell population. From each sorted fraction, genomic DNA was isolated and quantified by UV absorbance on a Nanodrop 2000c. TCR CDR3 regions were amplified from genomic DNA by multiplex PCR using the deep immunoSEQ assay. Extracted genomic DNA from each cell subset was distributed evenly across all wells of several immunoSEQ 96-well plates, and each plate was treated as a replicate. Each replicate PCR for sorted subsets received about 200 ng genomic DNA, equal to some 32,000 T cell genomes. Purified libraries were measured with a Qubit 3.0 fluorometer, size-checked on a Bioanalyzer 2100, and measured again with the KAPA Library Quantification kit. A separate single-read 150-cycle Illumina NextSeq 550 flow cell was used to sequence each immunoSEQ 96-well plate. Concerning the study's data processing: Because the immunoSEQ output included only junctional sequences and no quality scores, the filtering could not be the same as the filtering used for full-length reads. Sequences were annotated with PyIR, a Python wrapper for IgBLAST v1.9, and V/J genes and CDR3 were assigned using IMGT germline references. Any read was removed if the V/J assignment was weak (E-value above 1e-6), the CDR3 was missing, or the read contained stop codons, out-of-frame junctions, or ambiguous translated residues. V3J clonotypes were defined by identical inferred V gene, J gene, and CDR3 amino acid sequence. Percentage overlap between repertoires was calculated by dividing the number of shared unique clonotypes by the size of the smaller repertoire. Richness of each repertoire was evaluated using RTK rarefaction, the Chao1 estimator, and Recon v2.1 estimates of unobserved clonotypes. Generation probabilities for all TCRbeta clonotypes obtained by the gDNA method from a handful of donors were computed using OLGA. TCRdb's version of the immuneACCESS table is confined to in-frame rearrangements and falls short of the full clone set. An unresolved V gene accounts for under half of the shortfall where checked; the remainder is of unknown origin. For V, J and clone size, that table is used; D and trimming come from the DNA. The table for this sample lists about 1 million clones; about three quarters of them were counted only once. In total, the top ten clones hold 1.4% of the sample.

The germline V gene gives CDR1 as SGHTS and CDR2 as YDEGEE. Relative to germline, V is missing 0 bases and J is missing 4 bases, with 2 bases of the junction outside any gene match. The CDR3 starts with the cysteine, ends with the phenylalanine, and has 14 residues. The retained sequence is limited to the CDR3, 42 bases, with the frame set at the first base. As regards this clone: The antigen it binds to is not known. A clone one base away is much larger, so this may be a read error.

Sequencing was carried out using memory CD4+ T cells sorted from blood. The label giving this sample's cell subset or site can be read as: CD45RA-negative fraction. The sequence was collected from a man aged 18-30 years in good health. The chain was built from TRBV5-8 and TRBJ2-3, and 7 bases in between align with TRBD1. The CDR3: CASSLGQGADTQYF. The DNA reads TGTGCCAGCAGCTTGGGACAGGGCGCAGATACGCAGTATTTT.